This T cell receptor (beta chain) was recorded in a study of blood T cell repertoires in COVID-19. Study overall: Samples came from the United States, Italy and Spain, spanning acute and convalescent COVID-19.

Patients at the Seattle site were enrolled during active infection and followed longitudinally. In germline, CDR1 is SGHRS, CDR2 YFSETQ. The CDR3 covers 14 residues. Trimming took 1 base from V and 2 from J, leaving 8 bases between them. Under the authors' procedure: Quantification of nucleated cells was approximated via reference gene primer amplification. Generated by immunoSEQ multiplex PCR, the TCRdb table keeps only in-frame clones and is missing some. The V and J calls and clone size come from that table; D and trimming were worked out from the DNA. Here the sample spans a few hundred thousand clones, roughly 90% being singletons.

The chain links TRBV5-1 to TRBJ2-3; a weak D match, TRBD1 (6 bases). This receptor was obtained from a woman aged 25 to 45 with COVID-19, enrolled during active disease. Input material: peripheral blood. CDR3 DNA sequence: TGCGCCAGCAGCTTGCAGGGGTCCACAGATACGCAGTATTTT. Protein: CASSLQGSTDTQYF.